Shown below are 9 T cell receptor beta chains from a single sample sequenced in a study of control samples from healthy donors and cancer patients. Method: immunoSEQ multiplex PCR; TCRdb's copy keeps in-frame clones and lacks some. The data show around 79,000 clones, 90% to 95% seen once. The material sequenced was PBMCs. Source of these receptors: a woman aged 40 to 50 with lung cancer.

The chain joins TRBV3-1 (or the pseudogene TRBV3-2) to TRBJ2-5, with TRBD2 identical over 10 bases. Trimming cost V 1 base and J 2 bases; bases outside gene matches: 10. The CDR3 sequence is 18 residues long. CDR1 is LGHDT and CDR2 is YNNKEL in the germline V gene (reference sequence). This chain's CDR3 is CASSQALAGGPKQETQYF. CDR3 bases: TGTGCCAGCAGCCAAGCGTTAGCGGGGGGCCCTAAACAAGAGACCCAGTACTTC.

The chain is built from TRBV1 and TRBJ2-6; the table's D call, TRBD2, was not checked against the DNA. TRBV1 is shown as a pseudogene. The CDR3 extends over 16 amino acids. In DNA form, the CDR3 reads TGCACCAGCAGCCATGAGGTTCAAAGTCGGGCCAACGTCCTGACTTTC. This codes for CTSSHEVQSRANVLTF.

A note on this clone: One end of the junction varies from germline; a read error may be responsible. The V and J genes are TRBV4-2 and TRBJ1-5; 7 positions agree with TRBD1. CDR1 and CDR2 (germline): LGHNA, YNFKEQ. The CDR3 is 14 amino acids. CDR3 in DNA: TGTGCCAGCAGCCAGAACAGGGGTGGGCAGCCTCAGCATTTT. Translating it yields CASSQNRGGQPQHF.

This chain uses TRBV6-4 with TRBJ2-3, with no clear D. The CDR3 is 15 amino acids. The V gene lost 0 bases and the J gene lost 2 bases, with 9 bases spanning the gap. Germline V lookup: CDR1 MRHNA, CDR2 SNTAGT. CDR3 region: CASSDSDGVTDTQYF. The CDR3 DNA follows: TGTGCCAGCAGTGACTCTGACGGAGTCACAGATACGCAGTATTTT.

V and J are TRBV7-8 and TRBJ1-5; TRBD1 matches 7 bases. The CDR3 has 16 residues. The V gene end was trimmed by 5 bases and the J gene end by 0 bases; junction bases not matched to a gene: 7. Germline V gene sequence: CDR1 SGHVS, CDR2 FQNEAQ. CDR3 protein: CASSPRDSNSNQPQHF. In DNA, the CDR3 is TGTGCCAGCAGCCCGAGGGACAGTAATAGCAATCAGCCCCAGCATTTT.

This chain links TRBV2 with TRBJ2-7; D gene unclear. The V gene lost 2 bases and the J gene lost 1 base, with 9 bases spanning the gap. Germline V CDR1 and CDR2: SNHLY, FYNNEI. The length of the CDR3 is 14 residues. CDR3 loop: CASSETWGSYEQYF. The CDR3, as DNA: TGTGCCAGCAGTGAAACGTGGGGTTCCTACGAGCAGTACTTC.

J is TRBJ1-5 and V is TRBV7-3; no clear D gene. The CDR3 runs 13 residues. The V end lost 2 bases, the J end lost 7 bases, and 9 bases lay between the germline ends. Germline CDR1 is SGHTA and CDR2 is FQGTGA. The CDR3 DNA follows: TGTGCCAGCAGCTTAGGAGGGTACCAGCCCCAGCATTTT. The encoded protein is CASSLGGYQPQHF.

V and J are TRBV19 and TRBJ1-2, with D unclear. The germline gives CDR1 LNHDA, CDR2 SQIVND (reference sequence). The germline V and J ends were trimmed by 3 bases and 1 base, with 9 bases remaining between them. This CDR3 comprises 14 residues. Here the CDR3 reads CASSMRAVNYGYTF. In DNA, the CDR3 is TGTGCCAGTAGTATGAGGGCAGTTAACTATGGCTACACCTTC. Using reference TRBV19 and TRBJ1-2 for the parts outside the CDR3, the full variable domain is DGGITQSPKYLFRKEGQNVTLSCEQNLNHDAMYWYRQDPGQGLRLIYYSQIVNDFQKGDIAEGYSVSREKKESFPLTVTSAQKNPTAFYLCASSMRAVNYGYTFGSGTRLTVV.

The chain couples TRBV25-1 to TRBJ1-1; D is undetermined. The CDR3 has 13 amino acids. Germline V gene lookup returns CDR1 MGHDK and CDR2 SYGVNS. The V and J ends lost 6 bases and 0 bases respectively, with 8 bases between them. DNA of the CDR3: TGTGCCAGCAGCCGGGCTTTGAACACTGAAGCTTTCTTT. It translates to CASSRALNTEAFF.